The rows below give T cell receptor beta chains drawn from one sample of a study of T-cell reconstitution after alpha-beta-depleted transplantation in children. One entry per CDR3 protein results from TCRdb running MiXCR on the PCR reads. The sample holds roughly 3,100 distinct CDR3 sequences, 20% to 25% seen once. Here the sequenced sample was PBMCs, mostly from graft donor cells, taken 60 days after TCRalphabeta/CD19-depleted stem cell transplant. These receptor sequences come from a female patient younger than 18 who had a stem cell transplant for acute lymphoblastic leukemia, so the T cells may come from the graft donor. CDR3s include the opening cysteine and the closing phenylalanine or tryptophan. The order of the fields is V gene, clone size, CDR3 protein. Expanded clones are given a class, and other clones once, few, many or no size at all.

TRBV10-3 | NA | CAISEPGRYNEQFF
TRBV15 | many | CATSLTAETSISDTQYF
TRBV11-1 | NA | CASSLDTWNTEAFF
TRBV29-1 | NA | CSVKGGGPMDTQYF
TRBV6-6 | many | CASSSTGGGEKLFF
TRBV6-2/TRBV6-3 | many | CASSYGERGPSNQPQHF
TRBV12-3/TRBV12-4 | medium-sized | CASSLPGLGQPQHF
TRBV20-1 | many | CSARSGTHSYEQYF
TRBV2 | NA | CASSTPVGKNEQFF
TRBV5-5 | many | CASSFVVVTDTQYF
TRBV4-3 | medium-sized | CASSRGVGYTF
TRBV18 | NA | CASSPRLPQTDQETQYF
TRBV25-1 | NA | CASSAPGTGIYEQYF
TRBV18 | medium-sized | CASSPYWDRGACYTF
TRBV10-2 | many | CASSPGQGAQWTEAFF
TRBV15 | NA | CATASTTTNEKLFF
TRBV3-1 | many | CASSQQDTQYF
TRBV18 | many | CASSVQLAGGAYEQYF
TRBV3-1 | NA | CATSPRWVNTDTQYF
TRBV7-9 | large | CASSLIAGGPETQYF
TRBV30 | medium-sized | CAWSDSGNTIYF
TRBV4-1 | medium-sized | CASSRRGPMDTQYF
TRBV11-2 | medium-sized | CASSLLQGAYEQYF
TRBV3-1 | NA | CACCVRLGISYEQYF
TRBV7-9 | medium-sized | CASSLDRNTDTQYF